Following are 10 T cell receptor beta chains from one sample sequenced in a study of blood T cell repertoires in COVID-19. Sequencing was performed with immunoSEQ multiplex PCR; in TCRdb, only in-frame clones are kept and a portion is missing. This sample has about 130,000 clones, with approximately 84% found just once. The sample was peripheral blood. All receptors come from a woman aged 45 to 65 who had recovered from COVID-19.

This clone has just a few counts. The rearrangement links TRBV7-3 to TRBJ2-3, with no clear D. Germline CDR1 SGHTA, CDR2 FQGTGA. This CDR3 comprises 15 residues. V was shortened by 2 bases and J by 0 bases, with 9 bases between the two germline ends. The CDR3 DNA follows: TGTGCCAGCAGCTTATTCGGAGCCAGCACAGATACGCAGTATTTT. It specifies CASSLFGASTDTQYF.

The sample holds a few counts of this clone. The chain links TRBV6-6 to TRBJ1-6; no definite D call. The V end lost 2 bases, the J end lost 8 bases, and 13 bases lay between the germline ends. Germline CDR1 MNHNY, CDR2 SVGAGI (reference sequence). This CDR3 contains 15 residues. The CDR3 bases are TGTGCCAGCAGTTACATGGAGGCGGGTGATTCACCCCTCCACTTT. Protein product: CASSYMEAGDSPLHF.

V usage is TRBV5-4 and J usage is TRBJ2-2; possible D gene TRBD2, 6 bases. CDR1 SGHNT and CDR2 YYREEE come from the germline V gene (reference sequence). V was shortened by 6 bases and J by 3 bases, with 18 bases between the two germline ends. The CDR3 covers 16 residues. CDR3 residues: CASTTLAGRHTGELFF. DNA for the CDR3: TGTGCCAGCACCACCTTGGCGGGAAGACACACCGGGGAGCTGTTTTTT.

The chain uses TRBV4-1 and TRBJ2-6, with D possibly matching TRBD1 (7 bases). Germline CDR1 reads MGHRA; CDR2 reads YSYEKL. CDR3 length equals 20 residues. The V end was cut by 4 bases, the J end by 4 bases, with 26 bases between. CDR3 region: CASSPGGQSRVGSGANVLTF. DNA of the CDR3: TGCGCCAGCAGCCCCGGGGGACAGTCCCGGGTGGGTTCCGGGGCCAACGTCCTGACTTTC.

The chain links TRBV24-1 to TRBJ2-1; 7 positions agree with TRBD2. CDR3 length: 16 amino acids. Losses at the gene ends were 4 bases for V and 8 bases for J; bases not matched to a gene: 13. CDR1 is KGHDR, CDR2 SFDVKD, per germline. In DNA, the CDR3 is TGTGCCACCAGTGACCCCTCGGGCGGGAGAAAGGATGAGCAGTTCTTC. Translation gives CATSDPSGGRKDEQFF.

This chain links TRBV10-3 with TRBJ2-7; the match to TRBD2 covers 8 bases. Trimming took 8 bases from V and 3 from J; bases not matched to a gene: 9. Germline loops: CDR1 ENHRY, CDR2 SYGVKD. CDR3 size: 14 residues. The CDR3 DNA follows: TGTGCCATCCAAGGAGCGGGAGTCGACTACGAGCAGTACTTC. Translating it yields CAIQGAGVDYEQYF.

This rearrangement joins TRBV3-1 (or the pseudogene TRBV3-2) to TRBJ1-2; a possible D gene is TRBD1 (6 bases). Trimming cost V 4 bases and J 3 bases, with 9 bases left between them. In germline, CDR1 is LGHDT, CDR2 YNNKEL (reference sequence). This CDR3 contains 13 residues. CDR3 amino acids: CASSLGGDYGYTF. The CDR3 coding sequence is TGTGCCAGCAGCCTTGGGGGCGACTATGGCTACACCTTC.

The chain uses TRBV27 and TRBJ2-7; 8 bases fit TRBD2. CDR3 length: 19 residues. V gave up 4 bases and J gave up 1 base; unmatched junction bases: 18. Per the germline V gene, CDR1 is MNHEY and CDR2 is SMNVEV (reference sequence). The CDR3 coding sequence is TGTGCCAGCAGTTGGCGGGCGTTCAGCGGGAGCCCTACATCCTACGAGCAGTACTTC. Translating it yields CASSWRAFSGSPTSYEQYF.

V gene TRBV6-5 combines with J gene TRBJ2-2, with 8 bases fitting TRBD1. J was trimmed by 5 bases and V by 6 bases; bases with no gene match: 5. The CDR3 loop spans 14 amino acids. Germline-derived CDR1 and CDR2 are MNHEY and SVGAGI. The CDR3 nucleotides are TGTGCCAGCAGGATCGACAGGGGTACCGGGGAGCTGTTTTTT. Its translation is CASRIDRGTGELFF.

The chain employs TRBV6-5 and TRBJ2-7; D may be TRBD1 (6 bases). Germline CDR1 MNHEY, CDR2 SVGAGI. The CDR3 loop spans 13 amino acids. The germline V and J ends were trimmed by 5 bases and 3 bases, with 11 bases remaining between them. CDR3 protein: CASSTRDNYEQYF. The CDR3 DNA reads TGTGCCAGCAGTACACGGGACAACTACGAGCAGTACTTC.